This T cell receptor (beta chain) comes out of a study of metastatic and nonmetastatic thyroid tumors. Findings and limits, study-wide: For both blood and tumor, malignant thyroid tumors reportedly showed significantly higher TCR beta diversity than benign nodules did.

TCRdb called clones again from the PCR reads with MiXCR. The table shows around 34,000 clones, with about a sixth occurring only once. Every patient was untreated before thyroid surgery. This clone was detected ten times or more. Its antigen is unknown. CDR1 SGHRS and CDR2 YFSETQ come from the germline V gene. Deletions cut 0 bases from V and 4 bases from J, with 9 bases between. There are 14 residues in the CDR3. The sequenced sample consisted of blood. The chain carries TRBV5-1 and TRBJ2-3; D may be TRBD2 (5 bases). The sequence derives from a female donor with papillary thyroid cancer or a benign thyroid nodule (not recorded which). Some clones in this sample may be carry-over from other donors' samples. CDR3 coding DNA: TGCGCCAGCAGCTTGGCGGGATCCCCAGATACGCAGTATTTT. Translation gives CASSLAGSPDTQYF.